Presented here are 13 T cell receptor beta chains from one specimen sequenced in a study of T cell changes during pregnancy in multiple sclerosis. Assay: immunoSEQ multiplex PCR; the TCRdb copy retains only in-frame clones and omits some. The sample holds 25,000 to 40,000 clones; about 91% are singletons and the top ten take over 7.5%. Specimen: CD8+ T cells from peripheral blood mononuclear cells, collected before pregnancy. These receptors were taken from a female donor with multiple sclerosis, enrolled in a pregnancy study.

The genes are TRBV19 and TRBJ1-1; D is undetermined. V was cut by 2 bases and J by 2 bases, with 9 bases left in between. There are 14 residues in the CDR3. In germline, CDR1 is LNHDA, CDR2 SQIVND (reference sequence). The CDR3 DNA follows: TGTGCCAGTAGTATATCCGGGTCCAACACTGAAGCTTTCTTT. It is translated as CASSISGSNTEAFF.

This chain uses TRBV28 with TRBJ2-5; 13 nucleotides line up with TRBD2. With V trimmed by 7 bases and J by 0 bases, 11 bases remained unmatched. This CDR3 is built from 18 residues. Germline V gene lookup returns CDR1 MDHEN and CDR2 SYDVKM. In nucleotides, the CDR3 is TGTGCCAGCATTAGATCAGGGACTAGCGGGATTAACCAAGAGACCCAGTACTTC. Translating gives CASIRSGTSGINQETQYF.

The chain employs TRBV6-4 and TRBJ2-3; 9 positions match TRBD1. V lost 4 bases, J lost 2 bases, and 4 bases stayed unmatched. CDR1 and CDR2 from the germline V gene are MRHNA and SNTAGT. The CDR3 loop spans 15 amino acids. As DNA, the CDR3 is TGTGCCAGCAGTGGAGGGACAGGGACCACAGATACGCAGTATTTT. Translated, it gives CASSGGTGTTDTQYF.

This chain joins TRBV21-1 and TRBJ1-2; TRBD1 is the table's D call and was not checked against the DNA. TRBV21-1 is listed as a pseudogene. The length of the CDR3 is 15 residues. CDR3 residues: CASSRHRGRRIGYTF. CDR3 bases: TGTGCCAGCAGCAGGCACAGGGGGCGCAGAATTGGCTACACCTTC.

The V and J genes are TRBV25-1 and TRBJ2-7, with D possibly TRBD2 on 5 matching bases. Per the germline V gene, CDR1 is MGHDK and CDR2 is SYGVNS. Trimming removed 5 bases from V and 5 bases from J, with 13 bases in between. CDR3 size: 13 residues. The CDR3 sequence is CASSPRGSDEQYF. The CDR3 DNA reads TGTGCCAGCAGTCCCCGGGGATCGGACGAGCAGTACTTC.

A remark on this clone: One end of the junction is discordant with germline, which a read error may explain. The CDR3 loop reads CASSQGLENSLLHF. The CDR3 DNA sequence: TGTGCCAGCAGTCAAGGGTTGGAGAACTCTCTCCTCCACTTT. This rearrangement joins TRBV4-2 to TRBJ1-6; D gene ambiguous. Per the germline V gene, CDR1 is LGHNA and CDR2 is YNFKEQ. The CDR3 consists of 14 residues.

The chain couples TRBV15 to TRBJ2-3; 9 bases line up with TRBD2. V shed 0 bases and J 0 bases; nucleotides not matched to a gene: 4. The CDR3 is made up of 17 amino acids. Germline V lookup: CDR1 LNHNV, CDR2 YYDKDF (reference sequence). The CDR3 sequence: CATSRESLAGSTDTQYF. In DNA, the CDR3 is TGTGCCACCAGCAGAGAGAGTCTAGCGGGGAGCACAGATACGCAGTATTTT. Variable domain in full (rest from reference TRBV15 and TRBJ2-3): DAMVIQNPRYQVTQFGKPVTLSCSQTLNHNVMYWYQQKSSQAPKLLFHYYDKDFNNEADTPDNFQSRRPNTSFCFLDIRSPGLGDTAMYLCATSRESLAGSTDTQYFGPGTRLTVL.

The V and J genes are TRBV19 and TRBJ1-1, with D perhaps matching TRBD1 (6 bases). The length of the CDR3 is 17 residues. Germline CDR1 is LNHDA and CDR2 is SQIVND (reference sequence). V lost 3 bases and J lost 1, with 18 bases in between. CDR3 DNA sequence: TGTGCCAGTAGTATGGGCTGGACAGTTGACCCGAACACTGAAGCTTTCTTT. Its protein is CASSMGWTVDPNTEAFF.

In nucleotides, the CDR3 is TGTGCCAGCAGCTTGACAGGGTCCGGGGACCTTAGCTCCTACGAGCAGTACTTC. It translates to CASSLTGSGDLSSYEQYF. The V gene is TRBV11-3, the J gene TRBJ2-7; 7 bases match TRBD1. The germline V gene encodes CDR1 SGHNT and CDR2 YENEEA. CDR3 length: 18 residues. V shed 3 bases, J shed 0 bases, and the junction held 14 bases outside the gene matches.

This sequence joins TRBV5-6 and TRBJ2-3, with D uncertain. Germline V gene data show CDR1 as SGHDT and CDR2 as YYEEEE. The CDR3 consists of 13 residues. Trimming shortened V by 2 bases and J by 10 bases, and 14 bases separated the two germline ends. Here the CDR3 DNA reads TGTGCCAGCAGCTTCCCAGGTATCGGTGCGCAGTATTTT. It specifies CASSFPGIGAQYF.

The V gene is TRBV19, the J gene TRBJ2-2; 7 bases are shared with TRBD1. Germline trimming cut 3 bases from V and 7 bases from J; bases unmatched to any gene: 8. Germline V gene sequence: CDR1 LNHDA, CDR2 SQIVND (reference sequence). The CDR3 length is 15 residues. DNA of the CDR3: TGTGCCAGTAGTATTATAGACAGGGCCGGCGGGGAGCTGTTTTTT. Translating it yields CASSIIDRAGGELFF. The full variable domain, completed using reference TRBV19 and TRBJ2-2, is DGGITQSPKYLFRKEGQNVTLSCEQNLNHDAMYWYRQDPGQGLRLIYYSQIVNDFQKGDIAEGYSVSREKKESFPLTVTSAQKNPTAFYLCASSIIDRAGGELFFGEGSRLTVL.

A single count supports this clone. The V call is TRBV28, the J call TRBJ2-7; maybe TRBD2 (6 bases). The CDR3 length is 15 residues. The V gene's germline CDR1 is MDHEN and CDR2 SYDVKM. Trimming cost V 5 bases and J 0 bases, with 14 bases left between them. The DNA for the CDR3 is TGTGCCAGCAGTGGGGGACTCGTTCGCTCCTACGAGCAGTACTTC. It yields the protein CASSGGLVRSYEQYF.

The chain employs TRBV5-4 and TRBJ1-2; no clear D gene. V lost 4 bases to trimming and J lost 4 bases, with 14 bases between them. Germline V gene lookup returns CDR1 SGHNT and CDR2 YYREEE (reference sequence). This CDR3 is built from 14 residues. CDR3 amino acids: CASSADYGFYGYTF. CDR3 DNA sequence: TGTGCCAGCAGCGCTGACTACGGCTTCTATGGCTACACCTTC.